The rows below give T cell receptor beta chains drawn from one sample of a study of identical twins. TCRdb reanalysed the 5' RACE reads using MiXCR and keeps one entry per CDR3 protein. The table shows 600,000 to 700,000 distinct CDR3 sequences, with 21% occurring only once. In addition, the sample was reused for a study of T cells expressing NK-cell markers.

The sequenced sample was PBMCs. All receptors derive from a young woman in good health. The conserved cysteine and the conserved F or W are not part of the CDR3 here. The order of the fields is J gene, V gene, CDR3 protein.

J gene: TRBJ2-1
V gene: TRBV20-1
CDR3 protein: SAPTIHLYNEQF

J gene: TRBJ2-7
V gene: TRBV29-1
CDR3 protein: SVTSENYEQY

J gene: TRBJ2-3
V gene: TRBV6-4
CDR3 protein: ASSVRDRPTDTQY

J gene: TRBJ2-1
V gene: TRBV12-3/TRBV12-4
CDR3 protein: ASSLGLWTSGGAGYNEQF

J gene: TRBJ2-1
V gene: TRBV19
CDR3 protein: ASSPLGRPYNEQF

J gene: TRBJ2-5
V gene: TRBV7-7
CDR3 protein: ASSPGLAGGARETQY

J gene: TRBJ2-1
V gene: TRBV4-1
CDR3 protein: ASSLSGRAGDEQF

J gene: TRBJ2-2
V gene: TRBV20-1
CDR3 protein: SALGSRELF

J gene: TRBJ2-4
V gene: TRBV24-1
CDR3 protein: ATSDSQNIQY

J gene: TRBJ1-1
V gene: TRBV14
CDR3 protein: ASSDPGLGAF

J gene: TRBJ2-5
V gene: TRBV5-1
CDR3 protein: ASSSRLAGPQETQY

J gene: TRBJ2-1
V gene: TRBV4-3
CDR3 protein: ASSLGPDRDRNEQF

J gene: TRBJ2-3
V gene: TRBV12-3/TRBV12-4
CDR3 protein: ASMGQGRFTQY

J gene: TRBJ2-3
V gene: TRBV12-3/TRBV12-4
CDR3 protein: ASSSPLGTSPDTQY

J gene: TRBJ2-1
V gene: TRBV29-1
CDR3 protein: SVTDYNEQF

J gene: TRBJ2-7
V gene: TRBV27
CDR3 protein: ASSFVGEAGYEQY

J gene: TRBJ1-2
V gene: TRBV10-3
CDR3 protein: ALGRRQGADT

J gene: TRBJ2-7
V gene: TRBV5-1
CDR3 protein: ASSAPRDRSSYEQY

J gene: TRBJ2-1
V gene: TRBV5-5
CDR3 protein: ASSPTPGGNNEQF

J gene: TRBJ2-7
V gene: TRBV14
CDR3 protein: ASSRGSLYEQY

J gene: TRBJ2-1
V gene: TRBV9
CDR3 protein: ASSVGEGEQF

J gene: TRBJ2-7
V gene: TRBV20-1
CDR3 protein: SAWMRGEQY

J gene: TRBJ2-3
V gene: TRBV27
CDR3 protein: ASSLSPAVTDTQY

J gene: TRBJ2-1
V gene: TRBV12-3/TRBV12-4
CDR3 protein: ASSFWAGGLHNEQF

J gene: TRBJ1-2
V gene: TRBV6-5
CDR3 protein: ASSSRDTHGYT

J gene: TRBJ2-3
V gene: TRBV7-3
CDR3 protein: ASSFSGKPTDTQY

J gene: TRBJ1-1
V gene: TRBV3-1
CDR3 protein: ASSPVGGYTEAF

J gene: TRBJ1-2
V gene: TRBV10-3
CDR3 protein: AIEERQHGYT

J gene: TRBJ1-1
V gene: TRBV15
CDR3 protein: ATSSHGGREAF

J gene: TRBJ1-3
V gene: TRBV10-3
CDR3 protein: AISRTDSGNTIY

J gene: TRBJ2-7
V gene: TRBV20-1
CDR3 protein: SARDFRQLSYEQY

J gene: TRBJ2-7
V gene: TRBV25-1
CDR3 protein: ATWRVRPGRYEQY

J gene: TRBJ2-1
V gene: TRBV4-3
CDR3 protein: ASSQDLGDYNEQF

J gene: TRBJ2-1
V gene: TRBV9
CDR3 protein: ASSDPTGLREQF

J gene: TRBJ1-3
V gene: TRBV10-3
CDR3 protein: AIGPGGFSGNTIY

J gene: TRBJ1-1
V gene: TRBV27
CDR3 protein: ASSLWAGQRTEAF

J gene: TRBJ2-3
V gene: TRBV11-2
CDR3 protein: ASSPRTTTDTQY

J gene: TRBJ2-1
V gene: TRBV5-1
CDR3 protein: ASSLAGDSEQF